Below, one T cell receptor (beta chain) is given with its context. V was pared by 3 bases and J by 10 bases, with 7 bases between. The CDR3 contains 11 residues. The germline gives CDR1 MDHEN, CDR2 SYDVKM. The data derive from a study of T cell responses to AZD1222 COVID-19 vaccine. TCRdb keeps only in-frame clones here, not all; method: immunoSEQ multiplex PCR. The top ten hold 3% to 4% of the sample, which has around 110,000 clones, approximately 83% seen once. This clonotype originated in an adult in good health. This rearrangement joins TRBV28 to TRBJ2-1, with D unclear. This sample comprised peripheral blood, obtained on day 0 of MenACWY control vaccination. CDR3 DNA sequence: TGTGCCAGCAGTTTTCGGGCGGAGCAGTTCTTC. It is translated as CASSFRAEQFF. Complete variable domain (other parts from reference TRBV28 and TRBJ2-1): DVKVTQSSRYLVKRTGEKVFLECVQDMDHENMFWYRQDPGLGLRLIYFSYDVKMKEKGDIPEGYSVSREKKERFSLILESASTNQTSMYLCASSFRAEQFFGPGTRLTVL.